The next 3 T cell receptor beta chains were all read from a single sample in a study of blood T cell repertoires in COVID-19. Profiled with immunoSEQ multiplex PCR; TCRdb holds only in-frame clones, not every one. The sample lists 65,000 to 100,000 clones; roughly 80% were seen once. The sequenced material came from peripheral blood. Every receptor here comes from a human donor in a cohort sampled during active COVID-19.

Concerning this clone: This same CDR3 is encoded by further DNA sequences in the sample. The V gene is TRBV3-1 (or the pseudogene TRBV3-2), the J gene TRBJ1-4; a weak D match, TRBD1 (5 bases). CDR3 length: 14 amino acids. Deletions cut 0 bases from V and 7 bases from J, with 9 bases between. Germline CDR1 reads LGHDT; CDR2 reads YNNKEL (reference sequence). CDR3 sequence (DNA): TGTGCCAGCAGCCAAGAGGGGAGGGGTGAAAAACTGTTTTTT. Translating it yields CASSQEGRGEKLFF.

The chain joins TRBV3-1 (or the pseudogene TRBV3-2) to TRBJ2-5, with D possibly TRBD2 on 6 matching bases. The CDR3 totals 15 residues. Germline CDR1 reads LGHDT; CDR2 reads YNNKEL (reference sequence). V was pared by 3 bases and J by 1 base, with 12 bases between. The CDR3 nucleotides read TGTGCCAGCAGCCATAGCGGAGAATCCCAAGAGACCCAGTACTTC. It translates to CASSHSGESQETQYF.

This rearrangement joins TRBV7-6 to TRBJ2-1; a possible D gene is TRBD2 (6 bases). The CDR3 sequence is 14 residues long. CDR1 is SGHVS, CDR2 FNYEAQ, per germline. The ends were cut back, 2 bases at V and 7 bases at J, with 12 bases in the middle. The CDR3 reads CASSLRSAGNEQFF. CDR3 DNA: TGTGCCAGCAGCTTAAGGAGCGCGGGGAATGAGCAGTTCTTC.